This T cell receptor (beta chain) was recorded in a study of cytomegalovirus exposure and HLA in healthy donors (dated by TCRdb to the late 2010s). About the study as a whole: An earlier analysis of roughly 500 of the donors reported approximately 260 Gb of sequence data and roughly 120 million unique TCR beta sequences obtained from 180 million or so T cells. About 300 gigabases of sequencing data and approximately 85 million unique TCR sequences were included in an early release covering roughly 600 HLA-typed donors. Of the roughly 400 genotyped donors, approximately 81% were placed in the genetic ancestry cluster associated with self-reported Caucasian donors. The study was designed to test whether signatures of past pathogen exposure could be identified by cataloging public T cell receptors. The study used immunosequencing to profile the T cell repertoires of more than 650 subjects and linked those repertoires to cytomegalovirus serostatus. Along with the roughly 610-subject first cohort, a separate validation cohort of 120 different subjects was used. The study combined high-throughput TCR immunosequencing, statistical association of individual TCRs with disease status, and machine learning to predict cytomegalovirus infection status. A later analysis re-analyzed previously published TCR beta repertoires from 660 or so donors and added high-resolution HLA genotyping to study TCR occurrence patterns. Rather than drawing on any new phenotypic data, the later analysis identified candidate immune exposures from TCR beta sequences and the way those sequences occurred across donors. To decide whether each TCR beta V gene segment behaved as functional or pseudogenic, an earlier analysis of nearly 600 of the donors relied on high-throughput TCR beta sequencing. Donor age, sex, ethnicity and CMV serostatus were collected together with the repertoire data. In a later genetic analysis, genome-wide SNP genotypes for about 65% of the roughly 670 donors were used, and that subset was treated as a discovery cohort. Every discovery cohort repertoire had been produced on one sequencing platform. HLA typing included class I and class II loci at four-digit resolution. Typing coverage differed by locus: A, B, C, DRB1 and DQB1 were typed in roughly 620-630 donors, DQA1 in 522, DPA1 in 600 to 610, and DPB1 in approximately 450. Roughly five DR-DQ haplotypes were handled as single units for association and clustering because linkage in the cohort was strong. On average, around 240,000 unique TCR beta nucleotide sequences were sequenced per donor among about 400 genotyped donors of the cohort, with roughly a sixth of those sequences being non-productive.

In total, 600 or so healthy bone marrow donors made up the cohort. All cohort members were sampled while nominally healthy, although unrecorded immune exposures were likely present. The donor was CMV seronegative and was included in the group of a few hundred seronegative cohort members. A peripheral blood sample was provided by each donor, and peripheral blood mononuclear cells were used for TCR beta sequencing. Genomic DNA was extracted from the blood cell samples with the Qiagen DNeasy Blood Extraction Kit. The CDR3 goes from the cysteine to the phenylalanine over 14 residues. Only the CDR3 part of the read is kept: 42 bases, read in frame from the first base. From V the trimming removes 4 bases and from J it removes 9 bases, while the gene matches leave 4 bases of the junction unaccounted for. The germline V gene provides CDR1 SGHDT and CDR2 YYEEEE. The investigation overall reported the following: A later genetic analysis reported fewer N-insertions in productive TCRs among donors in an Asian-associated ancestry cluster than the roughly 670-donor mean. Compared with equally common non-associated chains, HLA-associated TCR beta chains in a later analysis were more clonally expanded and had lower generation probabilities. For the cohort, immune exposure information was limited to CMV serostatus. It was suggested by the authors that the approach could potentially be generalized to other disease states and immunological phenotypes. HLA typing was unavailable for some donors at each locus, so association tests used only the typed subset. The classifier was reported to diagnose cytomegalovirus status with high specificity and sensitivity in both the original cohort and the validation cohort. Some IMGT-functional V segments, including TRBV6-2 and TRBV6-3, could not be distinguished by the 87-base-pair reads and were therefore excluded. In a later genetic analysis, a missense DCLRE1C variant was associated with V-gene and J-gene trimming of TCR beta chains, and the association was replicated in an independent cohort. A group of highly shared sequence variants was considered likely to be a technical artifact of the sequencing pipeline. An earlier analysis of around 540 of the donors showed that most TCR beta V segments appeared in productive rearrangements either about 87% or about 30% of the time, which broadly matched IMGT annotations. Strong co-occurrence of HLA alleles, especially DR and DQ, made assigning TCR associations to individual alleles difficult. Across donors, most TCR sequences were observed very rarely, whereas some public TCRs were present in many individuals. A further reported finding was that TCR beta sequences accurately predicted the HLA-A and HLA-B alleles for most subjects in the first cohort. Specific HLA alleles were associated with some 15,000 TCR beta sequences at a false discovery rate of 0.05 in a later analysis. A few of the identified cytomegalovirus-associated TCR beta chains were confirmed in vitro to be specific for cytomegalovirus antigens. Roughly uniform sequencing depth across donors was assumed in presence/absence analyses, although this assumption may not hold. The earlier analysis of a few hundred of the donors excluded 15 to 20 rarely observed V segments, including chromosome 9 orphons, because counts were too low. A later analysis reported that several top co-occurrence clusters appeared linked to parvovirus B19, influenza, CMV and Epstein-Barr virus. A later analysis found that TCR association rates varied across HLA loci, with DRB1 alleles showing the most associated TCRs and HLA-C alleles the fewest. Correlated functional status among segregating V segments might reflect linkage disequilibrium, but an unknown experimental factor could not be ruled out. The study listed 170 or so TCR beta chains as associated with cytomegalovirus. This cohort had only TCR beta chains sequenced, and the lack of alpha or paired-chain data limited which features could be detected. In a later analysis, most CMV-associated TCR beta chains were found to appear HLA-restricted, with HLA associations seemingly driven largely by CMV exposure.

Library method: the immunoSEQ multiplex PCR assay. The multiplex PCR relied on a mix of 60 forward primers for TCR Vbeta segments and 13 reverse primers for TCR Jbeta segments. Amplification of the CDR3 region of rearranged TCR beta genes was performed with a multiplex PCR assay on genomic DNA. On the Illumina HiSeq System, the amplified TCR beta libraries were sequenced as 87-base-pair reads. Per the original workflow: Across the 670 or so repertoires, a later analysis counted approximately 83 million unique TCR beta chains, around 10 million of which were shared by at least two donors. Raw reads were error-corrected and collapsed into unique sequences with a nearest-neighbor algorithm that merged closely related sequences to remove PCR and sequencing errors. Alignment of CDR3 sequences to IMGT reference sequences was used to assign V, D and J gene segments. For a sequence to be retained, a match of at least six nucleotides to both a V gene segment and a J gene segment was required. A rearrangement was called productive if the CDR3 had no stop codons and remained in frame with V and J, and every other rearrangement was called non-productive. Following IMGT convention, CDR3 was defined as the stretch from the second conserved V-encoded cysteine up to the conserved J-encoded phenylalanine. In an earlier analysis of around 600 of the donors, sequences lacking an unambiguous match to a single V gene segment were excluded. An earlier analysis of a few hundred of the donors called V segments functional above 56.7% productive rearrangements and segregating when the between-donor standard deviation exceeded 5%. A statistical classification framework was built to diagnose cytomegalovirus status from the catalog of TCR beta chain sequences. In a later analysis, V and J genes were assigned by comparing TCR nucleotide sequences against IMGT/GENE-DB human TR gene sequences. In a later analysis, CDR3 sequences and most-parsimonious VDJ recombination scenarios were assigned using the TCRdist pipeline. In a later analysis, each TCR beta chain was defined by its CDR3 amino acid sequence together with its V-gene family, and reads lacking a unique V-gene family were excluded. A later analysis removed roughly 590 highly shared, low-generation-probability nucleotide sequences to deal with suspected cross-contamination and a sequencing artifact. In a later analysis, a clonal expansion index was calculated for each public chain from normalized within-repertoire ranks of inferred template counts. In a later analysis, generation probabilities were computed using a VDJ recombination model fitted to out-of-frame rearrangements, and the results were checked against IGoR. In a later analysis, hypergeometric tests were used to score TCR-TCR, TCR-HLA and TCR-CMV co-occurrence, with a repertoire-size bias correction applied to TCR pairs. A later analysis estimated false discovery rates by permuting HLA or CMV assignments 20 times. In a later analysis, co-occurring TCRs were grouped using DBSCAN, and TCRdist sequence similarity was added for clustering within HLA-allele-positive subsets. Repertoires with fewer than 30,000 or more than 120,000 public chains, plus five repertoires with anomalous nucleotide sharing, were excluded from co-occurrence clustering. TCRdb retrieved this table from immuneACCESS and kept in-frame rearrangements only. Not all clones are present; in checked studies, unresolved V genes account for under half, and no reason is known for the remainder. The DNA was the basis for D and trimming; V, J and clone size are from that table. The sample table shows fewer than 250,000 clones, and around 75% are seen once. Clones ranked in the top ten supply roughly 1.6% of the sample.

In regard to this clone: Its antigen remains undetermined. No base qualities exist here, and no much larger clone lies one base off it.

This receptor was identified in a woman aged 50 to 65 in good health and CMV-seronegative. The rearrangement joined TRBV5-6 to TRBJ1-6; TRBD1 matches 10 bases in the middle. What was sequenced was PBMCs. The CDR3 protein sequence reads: CASSRGQGFSPLHF. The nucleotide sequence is TGTGCCAGCAGCCGGGGACAGGGGTTTTCACCCCTCCACTTT.